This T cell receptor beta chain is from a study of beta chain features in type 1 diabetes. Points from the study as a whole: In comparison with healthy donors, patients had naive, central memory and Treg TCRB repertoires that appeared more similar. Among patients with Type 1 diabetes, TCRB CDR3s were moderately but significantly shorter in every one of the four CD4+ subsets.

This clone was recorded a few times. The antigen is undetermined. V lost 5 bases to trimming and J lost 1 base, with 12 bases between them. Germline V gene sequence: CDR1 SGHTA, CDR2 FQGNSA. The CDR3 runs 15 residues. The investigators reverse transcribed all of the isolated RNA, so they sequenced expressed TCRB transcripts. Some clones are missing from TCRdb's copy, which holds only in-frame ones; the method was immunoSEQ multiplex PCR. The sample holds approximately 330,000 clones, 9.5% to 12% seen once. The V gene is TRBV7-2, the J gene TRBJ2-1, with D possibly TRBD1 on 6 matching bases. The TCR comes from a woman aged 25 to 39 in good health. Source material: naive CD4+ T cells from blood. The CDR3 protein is CASSNDRPSYNEQFF. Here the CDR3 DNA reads TGTGCCAGCAGCAACGACAGGCCTTCCTACAATGAGCAGTTCTTC.